This TCR beta chain came from a study of early T cells in non-severe SARS-CoV-2 infection. Study-level information: Chains were not paired, and sequencing was done on bulk RNA from unsorted whole blood. The study, taken as a whole, reports: In VDJdb matching, anti-spike CD8 responses were favored while private and CD4 specificities went missing.

A note on this clonotype: The antigen remains undetermined.

Each cDNA molecule carried a unique molecular identifier. TCRdb re-called the 5' RACE reads with MiXCR, one entry per CDR3 protein. The sample carries roughly 40,000 distinct CDR3 sequences, about 6% recorded once. This CDR3 comprises 14 residues. The V gene's germline CDR1 is DFQATT and CDR2 SNEGSKA (reference sequence). V was pared by 6 bases and J by 5 bases, with 7 bases of the junction left unmatched. The sequencing sample was made of whole blood. The TCR comes from an adult who was a healthcare worker with PCR-confirmed SARS-CoV-2 infection or an uninfected control (not recorded which). The chain links TRBV20-1 to TRBJ1-5; TRBD1 agrees at 10 bases. Here the CDR3 reads CSAPDRGNDQPQHF. CDR3 nucleotide sequence: TGCAGTGCCCCGGACAGGGGGAACGATCAGCCCCAGCATTTT.